This is a list of T cell receptor beta chains from one sample in a study of T cells in Graves' hyperthyroidism and ophthalmopathy. TCRdb recomputed calls from the multiplex PCR reads with MiXCR, one row per CDR3 protein. Of around 500,000 distinct CDR3 sequences listed, roughly 23% were seen once; the top ten hold about half. Sequenced material: blood. Receptor source: a woman aged 65 to 85 with Graves' ophthalmopathy. Each CDR3 is given with its conserved first and last residue. A D gene is named only where the DNA matches it firmly. Clone size, where shown, is once, few, many, or a class for clones that have expanded.

D gene: TRBD2; J gene: TRBJ2-3; V gene: TRBV19; clone size: .; CDR3 protein: CASSTSGDTDTQYF; CDR3 DNA: TGTGCCAGTAGCACTAGCGGGGACACAGATACGCAGTATTTT
D gene: .; J gene: TRBJ2-7; V gene: TRBV11-2; clone size: many; CDR3 protein: CASSLAPGFYEQYF; CDR3 DNA: TGTGCCAGCAGCTTAGCTCCTGGGTTCTACGAGCAGTACTTC
D gene: .; J gene: TRBJ1-2; V gene: TRBV2; clone size: few; CDR3 protein: CASIGSSGYGYTF; CDR3 DNA: TGTGCCAGCATAGGAAGTAGCGGCTATGGCTACACCTTC
D gene: .; J gene: TRBJ1-5; V gene: TRBV20-1; clone size: .; CDR3 protein: CSAIWDGGENQPQHF; CDR3 DNA: TGCAGTGCAATCTGGGACGGGGGAGAGAATCAGCCCCAGCATTTT
D gene: TRBD2; J gene: TRBJ2-1; V gene: TRBV6-1; clone size: many; CDR3 protein: CASSSQTSSLGNEQFF; CDR3 DNA: TGTGCCAGCAGTTCTCAGACTAGCAGTCTTGGGAATGAGCAGTTCTTC
D gene: TRBD2; J gene: TRBJ2-1; V gene: TRBV29-1; clone size: .; CDR3 protein: CSVEEMGGAYNEQFF; CDR3 DNA: TGCAGCGTTGAAGAGATGGGGGGGGCCTACAATGAGCAGTTCTTC
D gene: .; J gene: TRBJ1-1; V gene: TRBV2; clone size: many; CDR3 protein: CASSEWTLNTEAFF; CDR3 DNA: TGTGCCAGCAGTGAATGGACGTTGAACACTGAAGCTTTCTTT
D gene: .; J gene: TRBJ2-7; V gene: TRBV10-1; clone size: .; CDR3 protein: CASSGQTPTEQYF; CDR3 DNA: TGCGCCAGCAGTGGACAGACGCCCACCGAGCAGTACTTC
D gene: TRBD1; J gene: TRBJ1-1; V gene: TRBV7-9; clone size: few; CDR3 protein: CASSLAGTGLGNTEAFF; CDR3 DNA: TGTGCCAGCAGCTTAGCAGGGACAGGGCTTGGGAACACTGAAGCTTTCTTT
D gene: TRBD2; J gene: TRBJ2-1; V gene: TRBV4-1; clone size: .; CDR3 protein: CASSSGLAGREKYNEQFF; CDR3 DNA: TGCGCCAGCAGTTCCGGACTAGCGGGTAGAGAAAAATACAATGAGCAGTTCTTC
D gene: .; J gene: TRBJ1-4; V gene: TRBV20-1; clone size: few; CDR3 protein: CSARAPQGDANEKLFF; CDR3 DNA: TGCAGTGCTAGAGCCCCACAGGGAGACGCTAATGAAAAACTGTTTTTT
D gene: .; J gene: TRBJ1-1; V gene: TRBV12-5; clone size: many; CDR3 protein: CASGPPSENTEAFF; CDR3 DNA: TGTGCTAGTGGTCCCCCATCAGAGAACACTGAAGCTTTCTTT
D gene: .; J gene: TRBJ2-7; V gene: TRBV28; clone size: many; CDR3 protein: CASSLSSLGNYEQYF; CDR3 DNA: TGTGCCAGCAGTTTATCCTCATTGGGTAACTACGAGCAGTACTTC
D gene: .; J gene: TRBJ1-6; V gene: TRBV6-1; clone size: few; CDR3 protein: CASRLRKGRGNSPLHF; CDR3 DNA: TGTGCCAGCAGGCTGAGAAAGGGCAGGGGAAATTCACCCCTCCACTTT
D gene: .; J gene: TRBJ1-1; V gene: TRBV18; clone size: few; CDR3 protein: CASSLGGKRMNTEAFF; CDR3 DNA: TGTGCCAGCTCCCTTGGAGGGAAGAGAATGAACACTGAAGCTTTCTTT